This TCR beta chain was retrieved from a study of blood T cells in healthy people across ages. This CDR3 is 16 amino acids long. Germline CDR1 reads SEHNR; CDR2 reads FQNEAQ (reference sequence). Primed by a sample-barcoded 5' primer and a J-beta primer mix, a second PCR proceeded for roughly 7 to 11 cycles. MiXCR was run by TCRdb on the 5' RACE reads, yielding one entry per CDR3 protein. This sample carries about 1.4 million distinct CDR3 sequences, almost 60% of them seen once, and the ten largest clones take over 5.5%. The gene calls are TRBV7-9 and TRBJ2-4, with D possibly called TRBD1 or TRBD2 (5 bases each). The DNA end lines up better with TRBJ2-7; the J call may be wrong. Sequencing was done on a sample of blood. The sequence was obtained from a man younger than 30 in good health. In DNA, the CDR3 is TGTGCCAGCAGCCTTACCCACTGGGGGAAAGTCTACGAGCAGTACTTC. Translation: CASSLTHWGKVYEQYF.